The 32 T cell receptor beta chains presented below share a single source sample, sequenced in a study of beta chain features in type 1 diabetes. What was sequenced were expressed TCRB transcripts, since all of the isolated RNA had been reverse transcribed. Libraries were prepared by immunoSEQ multiplex PCR; TCRdb keeps only in-frame clonotypes and omits some of them. The sample contains 310,000 or so clones, approximately 16% of which appear only once. Their specific antigens are unknown. Study-wide results and caveats: When Type 1 diabetes patients were examined, their TCRB CDR3s proved moderately but significantly shorter in all four CD4+ subsets.

Sequences were obtained from naive CD4+ T cells from blood. The source is a man younger than 35 with type 1 diabetes.

CDR3 residues: CASREQSGESGANVLTF. DNA of the CDR3: TGTGCCAGCAGAGAGCAAAGCGGGGAATCTGGGGCCAACGTCCTGACTTTC. The chain employs TRBV28 and TRBJ2-6, with 7 bases fitting TRBD2. Germline V CDR1 and CDR2: MDHEN, SYDVKM. The CDR3 spans 17 residues. V trimming: 6 bases; J trimming: 1 base; junction bases outside the gene matches: 9.

The chain carries TRBV7-2 and TRBJ1-1; 9 bases are shared with TRBD1. CDR3 size: 15 residues. Germline CDR1 SGHTA, CDR2 FQGNSA. J was trimmed by 5 bases and V by 4 bases; bases with no gene match: 8. The CDR3 reads CASSSSTGGVTEAFF. In DNA form, the CDR3 reads TGTGCCAGCAGCTCTTCGACAGGGGGAGTAACTGAAGCTTTCTTT.

This clone occurred a few times. The rearrangement uses TRBV4-1 and TRBJ2-1; 11 nucleotides match TRBD2. CDR3 length equals 16 residues. The germline V gene encodes CDR1 MGHRA and CDR2 YSYEKL. Trimming cost V 3 bases and J 5 bases; bases outside gene matches: 6. CDR3 nucleotides: TGCGCCAGCAGCCAGTCCGGGACTAGCGGCCACAATGAGCAGTTCTTC. It specifies CASSQSGTSGHNEQFF.

The chain is built from TRBV7-2 and TRBJ1-1; D gene uncertain. The germline V gene has CDR1 SGHTA and CDR2 FQGNSA. The CDR3 covers 13 residues. Trimming cost V 3 bases and J 2 bases, with 7 bases left between them. CDR3 nucleotide sequence: TGTGCCAGCAGCTTCTCAGGTAACACTGAAGCTTTCTTT. It is translated as CASSFSGNTEAFF.

This chain links TRBV30 with TRBJ1-1; D is possibly TRBD1 (5 bases). Trimming took off 3 bases at V and 7 bases at J, with 9 bases between the two ends. The V gene's germline CDR1 is GTSNPN and CDR2 SVGIG (reference sequence). CDR3 size: 11 residues. The CDR3: CAWRGQGEAFF. The CDR3 DNA reads as TGTGCCTGGAGGGGGCAGGGTGAAGCTTTCTTT.

This clone was counted only a few times. The rearrangement links TRBV6-6 to TRBJ2-6; D unclear. Germline V gene lookup returns CDR1 MNHNY and CDR2 SVGAGI (reference sequence). The CDR3 length is 15 residues. V was trimmed by 2 bases and J by 0 bases, leaving 5 bases between them. The CDR3: CASSYGRSGANVLTF. In DNA form, the CDR3 reads TGTGCCAGCAGTTACGGCCGCTCTGGGGCCAACGTCCTGACTTTC.

This clone came up a few times. V usage is TRBV23-1 and J usage is TRBJ1-2; perhaps TRBD1 as D (6 bases). TRBV23-1 is reported as an ORF; its role is uncertain. The CDR3 runs 12 residues. V gave up 6 bases and J gave up 6 bases, with 11 bases separating them. CDR3 protein: CASSPRGNGYTF. The CDR3 nucleotides are TGCGCCAGCAGCCCCAGGGGAAATGGCTACACCTTC.

J is TRBJ2-7 and V is TRBV7-2; TRBD2 aligns across 11 bases. Trimming at V came to 3 bases and at J to 0 bases, leaving 1 base not matched to a gene. CDR3 size: 15 residues. CDR1 is SGHTA, CDR2 FQGNSA, per germline. The CDR3 DNA sequence: TGTGCCAGCAGCTTTGGACTAGCGGGCTCCTACGAGCAGTACTTC. Translated: CASSFGLAGSYEQYF.

This sequence joins TRBV4-2 and TRBJ1-3; TRBD1 agrees at 9 bases. The CDR3 is made up of 15 amino acids. J gave up 8 bases and V 1 base, and 6 bases lay outside the gene matches. Germline assignment: CDR1 LGHNA and CDR2 YNFKEQ. CDR3 protein: CASSQGWTGEHTIYF. In nucleotides, the CDR3 is TGTGCCAGCAGCCAAGGATGGACAGGGGAACACACCATATATTTT.

V usage is TRBV2 and J usage is TRBJ2-4; D is uncertain. Germline V gene lookup returns CDR1 SNHLY and CDR2 FYNNEI. The germline V and J ends were trimmed by 8 bases and 0 bases, with 8 bases remaining between them. This CDR3 spans 13 amino acids. The CDR3 reads CASALVAKNIQYF. The CDR3 region has the DNA TGTGCCAGCGCGCTGGTAGCCAAAAACATTCAGTACTTC.

The sample holds a few counts of this clone. The CDR3 DNA sequence: TGTGCCAGCAGCTTAGGAGTACGTAACTATGGCTACACCTTC. Encoded protein: CASSLGVRNYGYTF. The gene calls are TRBV11-2 and TRBJ1-2; D call uncertain. V was pared by 1 base and J by 1 base, with 7 bases between. CDR1 SGHAT and CDR2 FQNNGV come from the germline V gene. There are 14 residues in the CDR3. The full variable domain, in which reference TRBV11-2 and TRBJ1-2 provide the parts outside the CDR3, is EAGVAQSPRYKIIEKRQSVAFWCNPISGHATLYWYQQILGQGPKLLIQFQNNGVVDDSQLPKDRFSAERLKGVDSTLKIQPAKLEDSAVYLCASSLGVRNYGYTFGSGTRLTVV.

This sequence joins TRBV28 and TRBJ2-7; 10 bases are a match to TRBD2. Germline CDR1 MDHEN, CDR2 SYDVKM. The trim removed 1 base at V and 4 bases at J, leaving 4 bases unmatched. The CDR3 contains 15 residues. The CDR3: CASSLLAGGRYEQYF. DNA for the CDR3: TGTGCCAGCAGTTTATTAGCGGGAGGTCGGTACGAGCAGTACTTC.

The chain links TRBV28 to TRBJ2-7; 11 bases are a match to TRBD1. Per germline, CDR1 MDHEN and CDR2 SYDVKM. The CDR3 contains 15 residues. The J segment lost 5 bases and the V segment lost 4 bases, leaving 7 bases of the junction unmatched. The CDR3 spells CASSWGGQGDHEQYF. The CDR3 DNA is TGTGCCAGCAGTTGGGGGGGACAGGGGGACCACGAGCAGTACTTC. The variable domain in full, completed from reference TRBV28 and TRBJ2-7, reads DVKVTQSSRYLVKRTGEKVFLECVQDMDHENMFWYRQDPGLGLRLIYFSYDVKMKEKGDIPEGYSVSREKKERFSLILESASTNQTSMYLCASSWGGQGDHEQYFGPGTRLTVT.

The chain recombines TRBV7-9 with TRBJ1-2; the D gene is possibly TRBD1 (6 bases). Trimming stripped 5 bases from V and 9 bases from J, with 13 bases between. This CDR3 is built from 12 residues. Per germline, CDR1 SEHNR and CDR2 FQNEAQ (reference sequence). The CDR3: CASSQQGRSYTF. For the CDR3, the DNA is TGTGCCAGCAGCCAACAGGGAAGGAGCTACACCTTC.

The chain has TRBV28 and TRBJ2-7; 7 bases line up with TRBD1. The V gene's germline CDR1 is MDHEN and CDR2 SYDVKM. CDR3 length equals 13 residues. Germline trimming cut 5 bases from V and 7 bases from J; bases unmatched to any gene: 8. CDR3 in DNA: TGTGCCAGCAGTCTCCGGACAGGATTGGAGCAGTACTTC. As protein: CASSLRTGLEQYF.

The chain employs TRBV5-1 and TRBJ2-1; 15 nucleotides align to TRBD2. V dropped 4 bases and J dropped 8; count of bases not matched to a gene: 7. CDR1 is SGHRS and CDR2 is YFSETQ in the germline V gene. The CDR3 covers 16 residues. CDR3 bases: TGCGCCAGCAGCGAAGGACTAGCGGGAGGGATCGATGAGCAGTTCTTC. Translation: CASSEGLAGGIDEQFF.

The genes are TRBV30 and TRBJ2-7, with 9 bases identical to TRBD1. The germline gives CDR1 GTSNPN, CDR2 SVGIG (reference sequence). V was pared by 4 bases and J by 1 base, with 5 bases of the junction left unmatched. CDR3 length: 14 residues. The DNA for the CDR3 is TGTGCCTGGAATCGGGACAGGGTATCCTACGAGCAGTACTTC. As protein: CAWNRDRVSYEQYF.

Turning to this clone: Within the sample, other DNA sequences also encode this same CDR3. The chain employs TRBV5-1 and TRBJ2-3; TRBD2 matches at 10 bases. The V gene end was trimmed by 4 bases and the J gene end by 1 base; junction bases not matched to a gene: 3. Germline assignment: CDR1 SGHRS and CDR2 YFSETQ. The CDR3 covers 15 residues. The CDR3 nucleotides read TGCGCCAGCAGCCCGGGGACTAGCGGCACAGATACGCAGTATTTT. This gives the protein CASSPGTSGTDTQYF.

This clone came up a few times. V usage is TRBV5-1 and J usage is TRBJ2-2; 9 bases match TRBD1. With V trimmed by 3 bases and J by 6 bases, 6 bases remained unmatched. From germline, CDR1 is SGHRS and CDR2 YFSETQ. This CDR3 region has 15 residues. CDR3 DNA: TGCGCCAGCAGCTCGGGACAGGGCCACGCCGGGGAGCTGTTTTTT. It specifies CASSSGQGHAGELFF.

The gene calls are TRBV5-1 and TRBJ2-1; 11 bases are shared with TRBD2. V shed 4 bases and J 5 bases; nucleotides not matched to a gene: 8. The CDR3 is 16 residues long. Germline V gene data show CDR1 as SGHRS and CDR2 as YFSETQ. The CDR3 region is CASSLHRTSGHNEQFF. The DNA of the CDR3 is TGCGCCAGCAGCCTCCATAGGACTAGCGGGCACAATGAGCAGTTCTTC.

This clone was counted only a few times. The rearrangement joins TRBV30 to TRBJ2-3; 7 positions match TRBD1. Germline V gene data show CDR1 as GTSNPN and CDR2 as SVGIG (reference sequence). The V and J ends lost 0 bases and 2 bases, in that order; junction bases with no gene match: 8. This CDR3 is 16 amino acids long. CDR3 coding DNA: TGTGCCTGGAGTGTGACAGGGTACCGGCTCACAGATACGCAGTATTTT. This encodes CAWSVTGYRLTDTQYF.

The sample holds a few counts of this clone. The chain employs TRBV9 and TRBJ2-2; D might be TRBD2 (5 bases). Deletions cut 4 bases from V and 3 bases from J, with 13 bases between. Germline V CDR1 and CDR2: SGDLS, YYNGEE. This CDR3 region has 15 residues. CDR3 protein: CASSQDVLDTGELFF. The CDR3 DNA follows: TGTGCCAGCAGCCAGGACGTACTAGACACCGGGGAGCTGTTTTTT.

Only a few counts were recorded for this clone. This chain joins TRBV6-5 and TRBJ1-1, with TRBD1 matching over 9 bases. CDR3 length equals 15 residues. The ends lost 1 base at V and 5 bases at J; junction bases unmatched: 5. Looked up from germline, CDR1 is MNHEY and CDR2 is SVGAGI. This CDR3 reads CASSYYRGQRTEAFF. The CDR3 nucleotides are TGTGCCAGCAGTTACTACAGGGGGCAGAGGACTGAAGCTTTCTTT.

This clone was found a few times. This chain links TRBV29-1 with TRBJ2-7; 7 nucleotides line up with TRBD1. Per germline, CDR1 SQVTM and CDR2 ANQGSEA. The length of the CDR3 is 12 residues. With V trimmed by 4 bases and J by 3 bases, 3 bases remained unmatched. The CDR3 coding sequence is TGCAGCGTTGGCCGGGACAGCTACGAGCAGTACTTC. This sequence encodes CSVGRDSYEQYF.

This clone turned up a few times. DNA of the CDR3: TGTGCCAGCAGTGCCCGGACAGGGCTGAACACTGAAGCTTTCTTT. This translates into CASSARTGLNTEAFF. This rearrangement joins TRBV6-5 to TRBJ1-1, with 8 bases aligning to TRBD1. Germline V lookup: CDR1 MNHEY, CDR2 SVGAGI. V trimming: 5 bases; J trimming: 0 bases; junction bases outside the gene matches: 5. The CDR3 covers 15 residues.

The chain combines TRBV7-9 with TRBJ2-3; the match to TRBD2 covers 7 bases. From germline, CDR1 is SEHNR and CDR2 FQNEAQ (reference sequence). The CDR3 covers 15 residues. The V segment lost 2 bases and the J segment 1 base; nucleotides outside the gene matches: 3. In DNA form, the CDR3 reads TGTGCCAGCAGCTTAATACGGGGGGGCACAGATACGCAGTATTTT. Translated: CASSLIRGGTDTQYF.

In this sample, this clone turned up a few times. The chain is built from TRBV4-3 and TRBJ1-5, with 7 bases lining up with TRBD1. The CDR3 sequence is 16 residues long. Germline CDR1 reads LGHNA; CDR2 reads YSLEER. Trimming at V came to 0 bases and at J to 5 bases, leaving 7 bases not matched to a gene. CDR3 residues: CASSQDVWQGDQPQHF. In DNA, the CDR3 is TGCGCCAGCAGCCAAGATGTGTGGCAGGGGGATCAGCCCCAGCATTTT.

The chain has TRBV4-1 and TRBJ1-4, with TRBD1 as a possible D gene (6 bases). Trimming cost V 7 bases and J 3 bases, with 9 bases left between them. The germline V gene encodes CDR1 MGHRA and CDR2 YSYEKL. This CDR3 has 13 amino acids. The CDR3 region has the DNA TGCGCCAGCATGGGACATGCTAATGAAAAACTGTTTTTT. It translates to CASMGHANEKLFF.

The rearrangement joins TRBV20-1 to TRBJ2-7; unclear D gene. The germline CDR1 and CDR2 sequences are DFQATT and SNEGSKA (reference sequence). Trimming removed 3 bases at V and 9 bases at J, with 12 bases between. The CDR3 extends over 11 amino acids. This CDR3 is CSARVQARQYF. The CDR3 DNA reads TGCAGTGCTAGGGTCCAGGCCCGGCAGTACTTC.

The chain combines TRBV18 with TRBJ2-5, with D unresolved. The length of the CDR3 is 13 residues. V was shortened by 1 base and J by 3 bases, with 6 bases between the two germline ends. The germline V gene encodes CDR1 KGHSH and CDR2 LQKENI. CDR3 nucleotides: TGTGCCAGCTCACCACGAGGAGAAGAGACCCAGTACTTC. Protein product: CASSPRGEETQYF.

The chain couples TRBV30 to TRBJ2-7; a weak D match, TRBD2 (6 bases). The CDR3 contains 12 residues. Germline lookup yields CDR1 GTSNPN and CDR2 SVGIG (reference sequence). The germline V and J ends were trimmed by 8 bases and 4 bases, with 15 bases remaining between them. For the CDR3, the DNA is TGTGCCCTGGACGGGAGTGGTTACGAGCAGTACTTC. Amino acids: CALDGSGYEQYF. Looking up the rest from reference TRBV30 and TRBJ2-7 gives the full variable domain: SQTIHQWPATLVQPVGSPLSLECTVEGTSNPNLYWYRQAAGRGLQLLFYSVGIGQISSEVPQNLSASRPQDRQFILSSKKLLLSDSGFYLCALDGSGYEQYFGPGTRLTVT.

The rearrangement uses TRBV5-4 and TRBJ2-3; 10 bases line up with TRBD2. Germline V gene data show CDR1 as SGHNT and CDR2 as YYREEE (reference sequence). Trimming at V came to 3 bases and at J to 4 bases, leaving 5 bases not matched to a gene. This CDR3 has 15 residues. The CDR3: CASSWTSGGSDTQYF. The CDR3 DNA reads as TGTGCCAGCAGCTGGACTAGCGGTGGATCAGATACGCAGTATTTT.